The 18 T cell receptor beta chains below come from one sample, sequenced in a study of blood T cell repertoires in COVID-19. Here immunoSEQ multiplex PCR was the method, and the copy in TCRdb shows in-frame clones only, minus some. The sample shows a few hundred thousand clones, 75% to 90% of them seen only once. The specimen was PBMCs or T cells enriched from blood (not recorded which). These receptors were obtained from a middle-aged man who had recovered from COVID-19.

The rearrangement uses TRBV19 and TRBJ1-1, with 7 bases matching TRBD1. Germline lookup yields CDR1 LNHDA and CDR2 SQIVND (reference sequence). There are 14 residues in the CDR3. After removal of 8 bases from V and 5 bases from J, the junction contained 11 bases not matched to a gene. The chain's CDR3 is CASRQGGVGTEAFF. In nucleotides, the CDR3 is TGTGCCAGTCGCCAGGGGGGCGTGGGGACTGAAGCTTTCTTT.

The rearrangement links TRBV28 to TRBJ1-2; D may be TRBD1 (6 bases). The CDR3 length is 14 residues. The V and J ends lost 7 bases and 3 bases respectively, with 15 bases between them. Germline loops: CDR1 MDHEN, CDR2 SYDVKM. CDR3 residues: CASNRPSGDYGYTF. As DNA, the CDR3 is TGTGCCAGCAACCGGCCCTCAGGGGACTATGGCTACACCTTC.

The gene calls are TRBV28 and TRBJ1-5; 7 bases agree with TRBD1. Per germline, CDR1 MDHEN and CDR2 SYDVKM. The CDR3 spans 17 residues. Germline trimming cut 1 base from V and 3 bases from J; bases unmatched to any gene: 9. The CDR3 DNA is TGTGCCAGCAGTTTATCCCTTACAGGGGTTAACAATCAGCCCCAGCATTTT. Protein: CASSLSLTGVNNQPQHF.

The chain uses TRBV29-1 and TRBJ1-2, with TRBD1 identical over 8 bases. CDR1 is SQVTM and CDR2 is ANQGSEA in the germline V gene. V lost 7 bases, J lost 4 bases, and 11 bases stayed unmatched. The CDR3 runs to 14 residues. CDR3 protein: CSARQGSSTYGYTF. CDR3 bases: TGCAGCGCGCGACAGGGGTCGTCGACCTATGGCTACACCTTC.

The chain links TRBV24-1 to TRBJ1-2; a weak D match, TRBD1 (6 bases). Deletions cut 7 bases from V and 4 bases from J, with 12 bases between. CDR1 is KGHDR, CDR2 SFDVKD, per germline. This CDR3 has 13 amino acids. The CDR3 protein is CATSEGGTYGYTF. CDR3 in DNA: TGTGCCACCAGCGAGGGGGGGACCTATGGCTACACCTTC.

The CDR3 loop reads CASSSGQYQPQHF. As DNA, the CDR3 is TGTGCCAGTAGTTCGGGACAGTATCAGCCCCAGCATTTT. This chain uses TRBV19 with TRBJ1-5; TRBD1 agrees at 7 bases. V shed 5 bases and J 5 bases; nucleotides not matched to a gene: 3. The CDR3 spans 13 residues. Germline CDR1 and CDR2: LNHDA and SQIVND (reference sequence). Supplemented by reference TRBV19 and TRBJ1-5, the full variable domain reads DGGITQSPKYLFRKEGQNVTLSCEQNLNHDAMYWYRQDPGQGLRLIYYSQIVNDFQKGDIAEGYSVSREKKESFPLTVTSAQKNPTAFYLCASSSGQYQPQHFGDGTRLSIL.

The J gene is TRBJ1-2, the V gene TRBV10-2; no definite D call. Trimming stripped 6 bases from V and 2 bases from J, with 19 bases between. The CDR3 extends over 16 amino acids. In germline, CDR1 is WSHSY, CDR2 SAAADI. The CDR3 loop is CASSSPNPGGNYGYTF. In nucleotides, the CDR3 is TGCGCCAGCAGCTCACCTAACCCCGGAGGGAACTATGGCTACACCTTC.

This sequence joins TRBV19 and TRBJ1-2; a possible D gene is TRBD1 (6 bases). The germline CDR1 and CDR2 sequences are LNHDA and SQIVND (reference sequence). Trimming removed 1 base at V and 3 bases at J, with 12 bases between. The CDR3 totals 15 residues. The CDR3 DNA sequence: TGTGCCAGTAGTATAGGGAAGACAGGACACTATGGCTACACCTTC. It yields the protein CASSIGKTGHYGYTF.

The chain employs TRBV6-1 and TRBJ2-4, with D possibly matching TRBD2 (6 bases). This CDR3 comprises 15 residues. The V and J ends lost 1 base and 8 bases respectively, with 15 bases between them. Germline V CDR1 and CDR2: MNHNS, SASEGT. The DNA of the CDR3 is TGTGCCAGCAGTGAAGGGGGGGATGGAAGGTACATTCAGTACTTC. This translates into CASSEGGDGRYIQYF.

The chain combines TRBV5-1 with TRBJ2-6; a possible D gene is TRBD1 (5 bases). The germline gives CDR1 SGHRS, CDR2 YFSETQ. The V and J ends lost 0 bases and 0 bases respectively, with 10 bases between them. The CDR3 covers 17 residues. The CDR3 region has the DNA TGCGCCAGCAGCTTGGCCCTTGGGGCCTCTGGGGCCAACGTCCTGACTTTC. Residues: CASSLALGASGANVLTF.

Only one count was recorded for this clone. V gene TRBV28 combines with J gene TRBJ2-7; D may be TRBD1 (6 bases). The V end was cut by 3 bases, the J end by 3 bases, with 6 bases between. The CDR3 has 12 residues. The germline V gene encodes CDR1 MDHEN and CDR2 SYDVKM. The CDR3 is CASSLTGYEQYF. The CDR3 nucleotides are TGTGCCAGCAGTTTGACAGGCTACGAGCAGTACTTC.

The chain has TRBV15 and TRBJ2-1, with a weak D call TRBD2 (6 bases). The CDR3 extends over 14 amino acids. Germline V gives CDR1 LNHNV, CDR2 YYDKDF (reference sequence). V was clipped by 0 bases and J by 12 bases, with 15 bases between them. The CDR3 DNA follows: TGTGCCACCAGCAGAGATCACATGCGGGAAGGGCAGTTCTTC. Translation: CATSRDHMREGQFF.

The CDR3 DNA follows: TGTGCCAGTACAAGGGTAGCGAGCACCGGGGAGCTGTTTTTT. Translation gives CASTRVASTGELFF. The chain employs TRBV9 and TRBJ2-2, with D tentatively TRBD2 (5 bases). CDR3 size: 14 residues. Trimming cost V 8 bases and J 4 bases, with 15 bases left between them. Germline V gives CDR1 SGDLS, CDR2 YYNGEE. The full variable domain, in which reference TRBV9 and TRBJ2-2 provide the parts outside the CDR3, is DSGVTQTPKHLITATGQRVTLRCSPRSGDLSVYWYQQSLDQGLQFLIQYYNGEERAKGNILERFSAQQFPDLHSELNLSSLELGDSALYFCASTRVASTGELFFGEGSRLTVL.

The chain has TRBV29-1 and TRBJ1-1, with 9 bases that match TRBD1. Germline CDR1 reads SQVTM; CDR2 reads ANQGSEA. This CDR3 comprises 12 residues. The J segment lost 1 base and the V segment lost 7 bases, leaving 1 base of the junction unmatched. The CDR3 is CSGGQGNTEAFF. For the CDR3, the DNA is TGCAGCGGGGGACAGGGGAACACTGAAGCTTTCTTT.

V usage is TRBV5-1 and J usage is TRBJ2-7; a possible D gene is TRBD2 (6 bases). The CDR3 consists of 15 residues. V lost 4 bases to trimming and J lost 0 bases, with 14 bases between them. Per the germline V gene, CDR1 is SGHRS and CDR2 is YFSETQ. In nucleotides, the CDR3 is TGCGCCAGCAGCCCGGAGGGGTTCAGCTCCTACGAGCAGTACTTC. Protein: CASSPEGFSSYEQYF.

The rearrangement uses TRBV5-1 and TRBJ2-5, with 7 bases fitting TRBD1. Germline loops: CDR1 SGHRS, CDR2 YFSETQ. Germline trimming cut 3 bases from V and 2 bases from J; bases unmatched to any gene: 4. The CDR3 is 14 amino acids. CDR3 residues: CASSSGQSQETQYF. CDR3 sequence (DNA): TGCGCCAGCAGCTCGGGACAGTCTCAAGAGACCCAGTACTTC.

CDR3 DNA: TGTGCCAGCAGCATGAGACTAACAACGAGCACAGATACGCAGTATTTT. Amino acid sequence: CASSMRLTTSTDTQYF. This chain uses TRBV5-5 with TRBJ2-3, with a weak D call TRBD2 (5 bases). The CDR3 runs to 16 residues. The V gene lost 4 bases and the J gene lost 0 bases, with 15 bases spanning the gap. In germline, CDR1 is SGHKS, CDR2 YYEKEE (reference sequence).

J is TRBJ2-4 and V is TRBV10-3; 7 bases agree with TRBD2. Unmatched junction bases numbered 3, after V lost 4 bases and J lost 0 bases. Germline assignment: CDR1 ENHRY and CDR2 SYGVKD. The CDR3 spans 15 residues. For the CDR3, the DNA is TGTGCCATCAGTGTACTAGCGCTAGCCAAAAACATTCAGTACTTC. Its translation: CAISVLALAKNIQYF.